This T cell receptor (beta chain) appears in the sequencing data of a study of CD8+CD57+ T cells in acquired aplastic anemia. Study-wide background: When averaged, DNA from sorted CD4+ and CD8+ cells came to about 3 ug.

It was genomic DNA that served as the template for profiling TCR beta VDJ and CDR3. TCRdb re-analysed the reads in MiXCR, keeping a single row per CDR3 protein. The sample records 150,000 to 200,000 distinct CDR3 sequences, 35% to 55% being singletons. Trimming pared 5 bases from V and 7 bases from J, leaving 9 bases between. Germline CDR1 and CDR2: LGHNA and YNFKEQ. This CDR3 spans 12 amino acids. This clonotype has at least ten counts. The antigen is unknown. Points from the study as a whole: Patients and controls shared approximately 28 CD8+ CDR3 sequences. No significant patient-versus-control difference appeared in CD8+ Simpson's diversity.

The receptor's source is a human donor in good health. The sequencing sample was made of sorted CD4+, CD8+, or CD8+CD57+ T cells (not recorded which) from PBMCs. The rearrangement joins TRBV4-2 to TRBJ1-5; D is undetermined. Here the CDR3 DNA reads TGTGCCAGCAGCAATGTGGGACAGCCCCAGCATTTT. Translating gives CASSNVGQPQHF.